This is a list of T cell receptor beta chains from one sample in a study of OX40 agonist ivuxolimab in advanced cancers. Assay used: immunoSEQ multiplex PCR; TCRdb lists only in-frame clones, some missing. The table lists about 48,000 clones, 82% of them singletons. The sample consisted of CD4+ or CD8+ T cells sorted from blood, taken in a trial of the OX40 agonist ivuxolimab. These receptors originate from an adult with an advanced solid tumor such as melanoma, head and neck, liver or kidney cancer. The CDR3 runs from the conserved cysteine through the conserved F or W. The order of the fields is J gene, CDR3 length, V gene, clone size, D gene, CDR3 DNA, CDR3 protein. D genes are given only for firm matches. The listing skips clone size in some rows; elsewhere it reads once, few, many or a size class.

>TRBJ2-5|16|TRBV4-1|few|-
TGCGCCAGCAGCCAAATAACCGTCGGGGGGCTAGAGACCCAGTACTTC
CASSQITVGGLETQYF
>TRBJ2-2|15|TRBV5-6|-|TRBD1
TGTGCCAGCAGCTTGGGACAGGGGGACACCGGGGAGCTGTTTTTT
CASSLGQGDTGELFF
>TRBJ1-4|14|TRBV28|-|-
TGTGCCAGCAGTTTACCGGCCAGGGGTGAAAAACTGTTTTTT
CASSLPARGEKLFF
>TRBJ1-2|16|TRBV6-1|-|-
TGTGCCAGCAGTGAATCCTTCGGAGGGGCCGGCTATGGCTACACCTTC
CASSESFGGAGYGYTF
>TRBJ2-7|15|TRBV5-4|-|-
TGTGCCAGCAGCCAATGGGACCTCATATCCTACGAGCAGTACTTC
CASSQWDLISYEQYF
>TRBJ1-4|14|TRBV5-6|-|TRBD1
TGTGCCAGCAGCTTAACAGGGGGAGAAGAAAAACTGTTTTTT
CASSLTGGEEKLFF
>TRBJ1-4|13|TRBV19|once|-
TGTGCCAGTTGGGACCCCGACGGTGGAAAACTGTTTTTT
CASWDPDGGKLFF
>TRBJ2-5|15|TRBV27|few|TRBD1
TGTGCCAGCAGTTCCGGGACAGGGGGCGCAGAGACCCAGTACTTC
CASSSGTGGAETQYF
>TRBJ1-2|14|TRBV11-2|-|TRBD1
TGTGCCAGCAGCTTAGGCAGGGGGCGCGAGGGCTACACCTTC
CASSLGRGREGYTF
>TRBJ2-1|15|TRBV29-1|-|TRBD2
TGCAGCGTTGAGGCTAGCGGTGAGCCCTACAATGAGCAGTTCTTC
CSVEASGEPYNEQFF
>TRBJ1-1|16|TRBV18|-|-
TGTGCCAGCTCACCACCGGTACGGGGGCTGAACACTGAAGCTTTCTTT
CASSPPVRGLNTEAFF
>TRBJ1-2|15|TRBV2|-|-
TGTGCCAGCAGCCCAGTCGACAGCGTCTTGAATGGCTACACCTTC
CASSPVDSVLNGYTF
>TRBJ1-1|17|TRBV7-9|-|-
TGTGCCAGCGGTACCCCCGGGCAGGCAACTCCGAACACTGAAGCTTTCTTT
CASGTPGQATPNTEAFF
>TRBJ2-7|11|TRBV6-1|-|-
TGTGCCAGCAGTTTGTTAGACGAGCAGTACTTC
CASSLLDEQYF
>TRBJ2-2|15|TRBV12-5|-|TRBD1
TGTGCTAGTGGTTTGGGACAGGGGGCGGCCGGGGAGCTGTTTTTT
CASGLGQGAAGELFF
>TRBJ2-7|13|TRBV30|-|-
TGTGCCTGGAGTATGAACGGCCGCGGCGAGCAGTACTTC
CAWSMNGRGEQYF
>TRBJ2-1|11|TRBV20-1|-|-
TGCAGTGCTAGACAAGGTTATGAGCAGTTCTTC
CSARQGYEQFF
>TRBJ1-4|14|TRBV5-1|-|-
TGCGCCAGCAGCTTACCGCAAGGGAATGAAAAACTGTTTTTT
CASSLPQGNEKLFF
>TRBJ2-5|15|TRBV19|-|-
TGTGCCAGTAGTATTGGACATGGCCTTGGGGAGACCCAGTACTTC
CASSIGHGLGETQYF
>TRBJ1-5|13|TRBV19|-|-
TGTGCCAGTGATCAGGGATCCAATCAGCCCCAGCATTTT
CASDQGSNQPQHF
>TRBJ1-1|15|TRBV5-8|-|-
TGTGCCAGCAGCTTGAACTTTGGGAGGAACACTGAAGCTTTCTTT
CASSLNFGRNTEAFF
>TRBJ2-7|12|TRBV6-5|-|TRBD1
TGTGCCAGCAGAACGGGACAGGGTGAACCGTACTTC
CASRTGQGEPYF
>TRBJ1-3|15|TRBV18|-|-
TGTGCCAGCTCACCGGGTTCGACCTCTGGAAACACCATATATTTT
CASSPGSTSGNTIYF
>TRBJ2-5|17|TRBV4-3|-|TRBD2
TGCGCCAGCAGCCAAGGTCCAGCGGGGGATGGGGGGGAGACCCAGTACTTC
CASSQGPAGDGGETQYF
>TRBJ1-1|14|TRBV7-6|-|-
TGTGCCAGCAGCTTAGGGCAAAGCAGGGATGAAGCTTTCTTT
CASSLGQSRDEAFF
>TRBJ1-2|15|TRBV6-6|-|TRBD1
TGTGCCAGCAGTTACCAGCAGGGGGCTAACTATGGCTACACCTTC
CASSYQQGANYGYTF
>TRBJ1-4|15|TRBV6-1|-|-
TGTGCCAGCCCGGTCCTAGGCGAGGCTCCCGAAAAACTGTTTTTT
CASPVLGEAPEKLFF
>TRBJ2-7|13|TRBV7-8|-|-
TGTGCCAGCAGCTCGCGTGGTAGCTACGAGCAGTACTTC
CASSSRGSYEQYF
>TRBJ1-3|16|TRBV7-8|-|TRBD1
TGTGCCAGCAGCTTAGATAACAGGGGGATCGGAAACACCATATATTTT
CASSLDNRGIGNTIYF
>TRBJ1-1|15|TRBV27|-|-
TGTGCCAGCAGTTTTCGCCGGCTAGGAGGACCTGAAGCTTTCTTT
CASSFRRLGGPEAFF
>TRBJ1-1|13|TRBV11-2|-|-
TGTGCCAGCAGCTTAGGTACGGAGTTTGAAGCTTTCTTT
CASSLGTEFEAFF
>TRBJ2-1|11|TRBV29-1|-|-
TGCAGCGTTGAAGAATACAGGGAGCAGTTCTTC
CSVEEYREQFF
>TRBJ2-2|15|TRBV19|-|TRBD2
TGTGCCAGTAGTATTGAGGGGAGGGGCACCGGGGAGCTGTTTTTT
CASSIEGRGTGELFF
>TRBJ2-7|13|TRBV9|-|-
TGTGCCAGCAGTCCGGGGACACATTACGAGCAGTACTTC
CASSPGTHYEQYF
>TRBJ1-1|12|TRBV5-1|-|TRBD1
TGCGCCAGCAGAGGGACAGTGAATGAAGCTTTCTTT
CASRGTVNEAFF
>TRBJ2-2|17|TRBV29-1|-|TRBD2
TGCAGCGTTGAAGGGGCTAGCGGGGGGGCGAGGACCGGGGAGCTGTTTTTT
CSVEGASGGARTGELFF
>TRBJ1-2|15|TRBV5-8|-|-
TGTGCCAGCAGCTTGGTTCTGAGTTCCCCTTATGGCTACACCTTC
CASSLVLSSPYGYTF
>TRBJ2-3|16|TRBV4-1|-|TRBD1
TGCGCCAGCAGCCATCATGGACAGGGGTTAACAGATACGCAGTATTTT
CASSHHGQGLTDTQYF
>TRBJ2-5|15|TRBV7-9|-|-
TGTGCCAGCAGCTTGAGTACAGGGAATACGGAGACCCAGTACTTC
CASSLSTGNTETQYF
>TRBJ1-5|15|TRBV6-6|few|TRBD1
TGTGCCAGCAGGAATACAGGGGCTAGCAATCAGCCCCAGCATTTT
CASRNTGASNQPQHF
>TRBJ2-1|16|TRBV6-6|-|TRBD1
TGTGCCAGCAGTTTCTATGGACAGGGGGGATACAATGAGCAGTTCTTC
CASSFYGQGGYNEQFF
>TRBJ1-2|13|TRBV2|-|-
TGTGCCAGCAGTGAGCTTCCCGCAAGTGGCTACACCTTC
CASSELPASGYTF
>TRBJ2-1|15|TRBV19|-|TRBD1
TGTGCCAGTAGTGTTTCGACAGGGTGGGGGAATGAGCAGTTCTTC
CASSVSTGWGNEQFF
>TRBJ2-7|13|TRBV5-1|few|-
TGCGCCAGCAGCTCGGACGGAGCTTACGAGCAGTACTTC
CASSSDGAYEQYF
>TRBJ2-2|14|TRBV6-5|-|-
TGTGCCAGCAGTTACAATTTAGACACCGGGGAGCTGTTTTTT
CASSYNLDTGELFF
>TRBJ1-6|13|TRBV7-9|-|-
TGTGCCAGCAGCTTACAGGGAGGGTCACCCCTCCACTTT
CASSLQGGSPLHF